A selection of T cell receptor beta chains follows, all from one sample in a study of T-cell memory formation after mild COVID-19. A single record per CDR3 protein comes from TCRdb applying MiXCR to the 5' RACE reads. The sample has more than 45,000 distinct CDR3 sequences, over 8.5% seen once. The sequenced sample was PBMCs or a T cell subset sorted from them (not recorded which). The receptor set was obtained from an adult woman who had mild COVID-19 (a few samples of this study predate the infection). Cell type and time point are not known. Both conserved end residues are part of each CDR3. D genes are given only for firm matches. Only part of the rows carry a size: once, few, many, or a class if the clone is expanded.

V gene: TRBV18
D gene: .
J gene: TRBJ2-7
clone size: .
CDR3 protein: CASSPPQPGDHEQYF
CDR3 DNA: TGTGCCAGCTCACCACCGCAACCGGGAGACCACGAGCAGTACTTC

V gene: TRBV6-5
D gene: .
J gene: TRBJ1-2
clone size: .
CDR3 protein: CASSYSIARVGALGYTF
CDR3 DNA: TGTGCCAGCAGTTACTCTATTGCCAGGGTGGGAGCGTTGGGCTACACCTTC

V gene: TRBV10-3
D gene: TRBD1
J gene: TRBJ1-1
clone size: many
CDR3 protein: CAIRDSMNTEAFF
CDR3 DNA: TGTGCCATCCGGGACAGTATGAACACTGAAGCTTTCTTT

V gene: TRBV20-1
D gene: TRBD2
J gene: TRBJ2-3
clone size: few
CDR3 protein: CSARDLLAGTDTQYF
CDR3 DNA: TGCAGTGCTAGAGATCTACTAGCGGGGACAGATACGCAGTATTTT

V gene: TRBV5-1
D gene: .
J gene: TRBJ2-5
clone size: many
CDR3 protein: CASSAAGSGLETQYF
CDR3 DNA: TGCGCCAGCAGCGCCGCCGGGAGCGGTCTAGAGACCCAGTACTTC

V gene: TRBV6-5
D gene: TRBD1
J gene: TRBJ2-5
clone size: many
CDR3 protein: CASSSRTGIQETQYF
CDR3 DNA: TGTGCCAGCAGTTCCAGGACAGGGATTCAAGAGACCCAGTACTTC

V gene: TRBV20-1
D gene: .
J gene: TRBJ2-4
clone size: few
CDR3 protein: CSALRRRVNIQYF
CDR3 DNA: TGCAGTGCTCTTCGGAGGAGGGTTAACATTCAGTACTTC

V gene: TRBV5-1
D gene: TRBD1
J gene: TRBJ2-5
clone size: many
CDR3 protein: CASSGLLQGAGETQYF
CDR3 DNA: TGCGCCAGCAGCGGACTACTACAGGGGGCAGGAGAGACCCAGTACTTC

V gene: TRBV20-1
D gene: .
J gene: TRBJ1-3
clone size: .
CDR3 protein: CSARDPARSGNTIYF
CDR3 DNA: TGCAGTGCTAGGGATCCGGCGCGCTCTGGAAACACCATATATTTT

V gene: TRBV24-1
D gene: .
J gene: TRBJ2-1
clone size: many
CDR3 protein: CATSDPLGQINEQFF
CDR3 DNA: TGTGCCACCAGTGACCCCCTCGGACAAATTAATGAGCAGTTCTTC

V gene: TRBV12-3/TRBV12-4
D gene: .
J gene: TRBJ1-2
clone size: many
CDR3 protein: CASSSGLGYTF
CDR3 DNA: TGTGCCAGCAGTTCGGGACTTGGCTACACCTTC

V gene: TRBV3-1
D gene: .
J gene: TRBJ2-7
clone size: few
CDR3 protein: CASSQFSGASYEQYF
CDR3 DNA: TGTGCCAGCAGCCAGTTCTCCGGGGCCTCCTACGAGCAGTACTTC

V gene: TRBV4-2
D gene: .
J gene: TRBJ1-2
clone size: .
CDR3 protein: CASSPREASYGYTF
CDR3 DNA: TGTGCCAGCAGCCCTAGGGAGGCTAGCTATGGCTACACCTTC

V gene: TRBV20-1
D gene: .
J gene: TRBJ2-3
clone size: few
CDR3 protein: CSARGGDTQYF
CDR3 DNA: TGCAGTGCTAGAGGAGGAGATACGCAGTATTTT

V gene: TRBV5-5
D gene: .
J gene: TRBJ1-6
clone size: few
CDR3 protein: CASSFRSNSPLHF
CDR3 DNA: TGTGCCAGCAGCTTCAGGAGCAATTCACCCCTCCACTTT

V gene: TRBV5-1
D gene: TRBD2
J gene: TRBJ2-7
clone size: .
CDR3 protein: CASSMTSGSVEQYF
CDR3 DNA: TGCGCCAGCAGCATGACTAGCGGGAGTGTTGAGCAGTACTTC

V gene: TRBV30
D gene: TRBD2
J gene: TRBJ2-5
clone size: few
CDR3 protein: CAWSVQTSGILKETQYF
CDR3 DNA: TGTGCCTGGAGTGTACAGACTAGCGGGATACTAAAAGAGACCCAGTACTTC

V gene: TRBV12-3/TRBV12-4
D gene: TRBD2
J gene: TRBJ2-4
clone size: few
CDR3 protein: CASSLSKLAGGPRDIQYF
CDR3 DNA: TGTGCCAGCAGTTTATCAAAACTAGCGGGGGGGCCTAGGGACATTCAGTACTTC

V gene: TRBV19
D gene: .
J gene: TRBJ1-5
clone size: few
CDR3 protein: CASGGAQPQHF
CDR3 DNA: TGTGCCAGTGGGGGGGCTCAGCCCCAGCATTTT

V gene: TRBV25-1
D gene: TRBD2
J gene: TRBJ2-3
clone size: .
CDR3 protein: CASSDASGGASDTQYF
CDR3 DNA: TGTGCCAGCAGTGACGCTAGCGGGGGGGCATCTGATACGCAGTATTTT

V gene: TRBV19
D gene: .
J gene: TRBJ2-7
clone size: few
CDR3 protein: CASSMSLHEEQYF
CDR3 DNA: TGTGCCAGTAGTATGTCGCTTCACGAGGAGCAGTACTTC